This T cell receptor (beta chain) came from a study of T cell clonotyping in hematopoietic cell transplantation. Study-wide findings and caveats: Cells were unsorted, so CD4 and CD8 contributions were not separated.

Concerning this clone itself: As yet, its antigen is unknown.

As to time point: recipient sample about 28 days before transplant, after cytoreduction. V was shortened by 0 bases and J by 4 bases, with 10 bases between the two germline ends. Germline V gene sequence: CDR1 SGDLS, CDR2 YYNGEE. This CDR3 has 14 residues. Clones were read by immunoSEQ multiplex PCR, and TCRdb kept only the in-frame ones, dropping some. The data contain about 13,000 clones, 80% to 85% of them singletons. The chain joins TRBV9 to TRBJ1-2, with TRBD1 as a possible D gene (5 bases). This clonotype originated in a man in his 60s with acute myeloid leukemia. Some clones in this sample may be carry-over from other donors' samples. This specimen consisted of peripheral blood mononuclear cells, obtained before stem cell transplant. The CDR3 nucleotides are TGTGCCAGCAGCGTAGAGCGGGGCAGCTATGGCTACACCTTC. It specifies CASSVERGSYGYTF. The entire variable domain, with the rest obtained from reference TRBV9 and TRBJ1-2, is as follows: DSGVTQTPKHLITATGQRVTLRCSPRSGDLSVYWYQQSLDQGLQFLIQYYNGEERAKGNILERFSAQQFPDLHSELNLSSLELGDSALYFCASSVERGSYGYTFGSGTRLTVV.